These 32 T cell receptor beta chains were sequenced from one sample in a study of molecular identifiers for immune sequencing clone quantification. TCRdb analysed the PCR reads with MiXCR anew, one entry per CDR3 protein. The sample shows roughly 320,000 distinct CDR3 sequences, about a quarter of them seen only once. The sample consisted of naive CD8+ T cells from blood, with Jurkat cell RNA spiked in. Subset noted: FACS-sorted CD8+CD4-CCR7+CD45RA+ naive T cells. The receptor source for this set is a human donor in good health. Some libraries in this study had Jurkat cell RNA spiked in.

In this sample, this clonotype turned up many times. The rearrangement joins TRBV7-9 to TRBJ2-2; TRBD2 is a possible D gene (6 bases). Per the germline V gene, CDR1 is SEHNR and CDR2 is FQNEAQ (reference sequence). V was clipped by 5 bases and J by 4 bases, with 14 bases between them. CDR3 length: 15 amino acids. The CDR3 protein is CASSRPRDSTGELFF. Written as DNA, the CDR3 is TGTGCCAGCAGCCGGCCCCGGGACTCCACCGGGGAGCTGTTTTTT.

This clonotype occurred many times. The rearrangement uses TRBV12-3 or TRBV12-4 and TRBJ1-5; D is uncertain. The CDR3 contains 13 residues. The V and J ends lost 8 bases and 6 bases respectively, with 14 bases between them. The CDR3 DNA is TGTGCCAGCGACACGGGCGGCGGTCAGCCCCAGCATTTT. It translates to CASDTGGGQPQHF.

As for this clonotype: A much larger clone is a single base away; this may be a read error. This likely comes from a read error, as the CDR3 has no conserved phenylalanine or tryptophan at its end. The chain employs TRBV5-4 and TRBJ2-3; 9 bases are shared with TRBD1. CDR3 length equals 16 residues. Losses at the gene ends were 0 bases for V and 4 bases for J; bases not matched to a gene: 6. Germline V CDR1 and CDR2: SGHNT, YYREEE (reference sequence). In DNA form, the CDR3 reads TGTGCCAGCAGCTTGGTGAACAGGGGGCAAGCAGATACGCAGTATCTT. Translation gives CASSLVNRGQADTQYL.

This clonotype has a handful of counts. The chain recombines TRBV12-3 or TRBV12-4 with TRBJ2-1; no reliable D call. The CDR3 sequence is 13 residues long. The V gene lost 6 bases and the J gene lost 8 bases, with 14 bases spanning the gap. The CDR3 is CASRVESWDEQFF. The CDR3 DNA follows: TGTGCCAGCAGGGTTGAGTCGTGGGATGAGCAGTTCTTC.

This chain uses TRBV24-1 with TRBJ2-7, with 11 bases fitting TRBD2. Germline V lookup: CDR1 KGHDR, CDR2 SFDVKD. The junction had 7 bases not matched to a gene; V was cut back by 5 bases and J by 2 bases. The CDR3 runs 16 residues. Here the CDR3 DNA reads TGTGCCACCAGTGGTTTACGGACTAGCGGGCCCTACGAGCAGTACTTC. As protein: CATSGLRTSGPYEQYF.

Points on this clonotype: Given a much more abundant clone one base away, this may be a read error. This chain joins TRBV20-1 and TRBJ2-3; D assignment may be TRBD1 or TRBD2 (5 bases each). CDR3 size: 13 residues. The germline V gene encodes CDR1 DFQATT and CDR2 SNEGSKA (reference sequence). CDR3 nucleotide sequence: TGCAGTGCTAGCCGGGGCAGCACAGATACGCGGTATTTT. Translating it yields CSASRGSTDTRYF.

The V and J genes are TRBV4-3 and TRBJ2-3, with 10 nucleotides matching TRBD2. This CDR3 contains 15 residues. Looked up from germline, CDR1 is LGHNA and CDR2 is YSLEER. The ends lost 3 bases at V and 6 bases at J; junction bases unmatched: 6. DNA of the CDR3: TGCGCCAGCAGCCAGGGGACTAGCGTACAGGATACGCAGTATTTT. Translated: CASSQGTSVQDTQYF.

The sample holds a few counts of this clonotype. This chain connects TRBV4-2 to TRBJ2-7, with D perhaps matching TRBD2 (6 bases). The CDR3 is 17 amino acids. V was clipped by 0 bases and J by 0 bases, with 15 bases between them. In germline, CDR1 is LGHNA, CDR2 YNFKEQ. The CDR3 reads CASSQEGGAGSSYEQYF. The CDR3 DNA follows: TGTGCCAGCAGCCAAGAGGGCGGGGCAGGTAGCTCCTACGAGCAGTACTTC.

The V and J genes are TRBV20-1 and TRBJ1-3; D is ambiguous. The CDR3 spans 14 residues. V was shortened by 1 base and J by 3 bases, with 10 bases between the two germline ends. Germline CDR1 reads DFQATT; CDR2 reads SNEGSKA (reference sequence). CDR3 coding DNA: TGCAGTGCTAGAGGATCTGGGGTTGGAAACACCATATATTTT. Protein product: CSARGSGVGNTIYF.

The chain uses TRBV13 and TRBJ2-3; a weak D match, TRBD1 (7 bases). The CDR3 length is 16 residues. The V gene lost 5 bases and the J gene lost 0 bases, with 15 bases spanning the gap. CDR1 and CDR2 from the germline V gene are PRHDT and FYEKMQ (reference sequence). The CDR3 loop is CASSHGGTVSTDTQYF. The CDR3 region has the DNA TGTGCCAGCAGCCATGGGGGGACAGTCAGCACAGATACGCAGTATTTT.

This clonotype occurred many times. This chain joins TRBV27 and TRBJ2-7, with D maybe TRBD1 (5 bases). The V and J ends lost 5 bases and 3 bases respectively, with 14 bases between them. Germline CDR1 reads MNHEY; CDR2 reads SMNVEV (reference sequence). This CDR3 is built from 14 residues. The CDR3 reads CASSIRAPGYEQYF. As DNA, the CDR3 is TGTGCCAGCAGTATCAGGGCCCCGGGCTACGAGCAGTACTTC.

This clonotype was counted many times. The chain is built from TRBV7-8 and TRBJ2-1, with 12 bases lining up with TRBD2. The length of the CDR3 is 15 residues. Germline CDR1 reads SGHVS; CDR2 reads FQNEAQ. The ends lost 4 bases at V and 9 bases at J; junction bases unmatched: 7. The CDR3 is CASSSSSGGAGEQFF. The CDR3 DNA follows: TGTGCCAGCAGCTCATCTAGCGGGGGGGCCGGTGAGCAGTTCTTC.

The rearrangement uses TRBV4-3 and TRBJ1-2; D is possibly TRBD1 (5 bases). Trimming cost V 4 bases and J 3 bases, with 21 bases left between them. Germline CDR1 reads LGHNA; CDR2 reads YSLEER. The CDR3 has 17 amino acids. The DNA of the CDR3 is TGCGCCAGCAGCCCCAGGACCCACGACAGCGGACACTATGGCTACACCTTC. Translation gives CASSPRTHDSGHYGYTF.

The chain combines TRBV28 with TRBJ2-7, with 7 bases identical to TRBD2. The germline CDR1 and CDR2 sequences are MDHEN and SYDVKM. The length of the CDR3 is 14 residues. With V trimmed by 6 bases and J by 0 bases, 5 bases remained unmatched. CDR3 in amino acids: CASRELASSYEQYF. As DNA, the CDR3 is TGTGCCAGCAGGGAACTAGCGAGCTCCTACGAGCAGTACTTC.

This clonotype was seen at least ten times. This chain uses TRBV5-6 with TRBJ1-5; 10 bases line up with TRBD1. Germline trimming cut 3 bases from V and 6 bases from J; bases unmatched to any gene: 3. Germline CDR1 SGHDT, CDR2 YYEEEE. The CDR3 is made up of 14 amino acids. CDR3 nucleotide sequence: TGTGCCAGCAGCTCGGGACAGGGGCTTCAGCCCCAGCATTTT. This gives the protein CASSSGQGLQPQHF.

For the CDR3, the DNA is TGTGCCAGCAGGGTACCCGACGACAGGGACTACGAGCAGTACTTC. It translates to CASRVPDDRDYEQYF. The V gene is TRBV2, the J gene TRBJ2-7; 7 bases line up with TRBD1. This CDR3 is 15 amino acids long. Germline CDR1 is SNHLY and CDR2 is FYNNEI. Trimming took 6 bases from V and 3 from J; bases not matched to a gene: 11.

This clonotype occurred a few times. The chain carries TRBV10-3 and TRBJ2-7, with D unclear. Trimming removed 10 bases from V and 5 bases from J, with 18 bases in between. This CDR3 contains 13 residues. Germline V gene sequence: CDR1 ENHRY, CDR2 SYGVKD. CDR3 nucleotide sequence: TGTGCCACCTTAAGCCTGGCGGCGGACGAGCAGTACTTC. Translation gives CATLSLAADEQYF.

On this clonotype: A clone one base away is much larger, so this may be a read error. This rearrangement joins TRBV6-2 or TRBV6-3 to TRBJ2-5, with a weak D call TRBD2 (5 bases). The CDR3 consists of 14 residues. V was trimmed by 4 bases and J by 9 bases, leaving 18 bases between them. CDR1 and CDR2 (germline): MNHEY, SVGEGT. The DNA of the CDR3 is TGTGCCAGCAGTTCCAGTTTCGCGCAGGAGGCCCAGTACTTC. It codes for CASSSSFAQEAQYF.

The chain links TRBV5-1 to TRBJ2-7, with 8 bases that match TRBD1. CDR1 and CDR2 (germline): SGHRS, YFSETQ. J was trimmed by 2 bases and V by 3 bases; bases with no gene match: 7. The CDR3 extends over 15 amino acids. CDR3 DNA sequence: TGCGCCAGCAGCTCGACAGGGGATGATCCCTACGAGCAGTACTTC. Amino acid sequence: CASSSTGDDPYEQYF.

This clonotype has ten or more counts. The rearrangement uses TRBV25-1 and TRBJ2-7, with 8 bases that match TRBD1. This CDR3 has 14 amino acids. The ends lost 1 base at V and 6 bases at J; junction bases unmatched: 5. Germline V gene lookup returns CDR1 MGHDK and CDR2 SYGVNS. The CDR3 region has the DNA TGTGCCAGCAGTGAATCAGGGGGCGGGTTCGAGCAGTACTTC. Translating gives CASSESGGGFEQYF.

A note on this clonotype: Since a much larger clone is just one base distant, this may be a read error. The chain couples TRBV24-1 to TRBJ2-2, with 8 bases that match TRBD2. Germline CDR1 KGHDR, CDR2 SFDVKD. The CDR3 length is 18 residues. As DNA, the CDR3 is TGTGCCACCAGTGCAAAACTAGCGGAAGACACGAACACCGGGGCGCTGTTTTTT. As protein: CATSAKLAEDTNTGALFF.

Notes on this clonotype: Sequence at one end of the junction differs from germline and may be a read error. The CDR3 region has the DNA TGTGCCAGCAGTTACTCACGCATCTCTGGAAACCCCATATATTTT. As protein: CASSYSRISGNPIYF. This rearrangement joins TRBV6-5 to TRBJ1-3; D gene ambiguous. CDR1 is MNHEY, CDR2 SVGAGI, per germline. CDR3 length: 15 amino acids.

This chain uses TRBV6-2 or TRBV6-3 with TRBJ2-7; the D gene is possibly TRBD2 (7 bases). V lost 5 bases and J lost 6, with 17 bases in between. Per the germline V gene, CDR1 is MNHEY and CDR2 is SVGEGT. The CDR3 is made up of 14 amino acids. The CDR3 protein is CASSIGTTGSEQYF. The DNA of the CDR3 is TGTGCCAGCAGTATTGGGACTACAGGGAGCGAGCAGTACTTC.

There are many counts of this clonotype. This sequence joins TRBV29-1 and TRBJ1-5; 7 nucleotides align to TRBD1. The junction had 4 bases not matched to a gene; V was cut back by 5 bases and J by 3 bases. The length of the CDR3 is 13 residues. Germline V lookup: CDR1 SQVTM, CDR2 ANQGSEA. CDR3 sequence: CSVNTGVNQPQHF. For the CDR3, the DNA is TGCAGCGTTAATACAGGGGTCAATCAGCCCCAGCATTTT.

As for this clonotype: One base away lies a much larger clone, so this may be a sequencing read error. This chain uses TRBV4-3 with TRBJ2-7, with 9 bases matching TRBD2. Germline V CDR1 and CDR2: LGHNA, YSLEER. With V trimmed by 3 bases and J by 4 bases, 7 bases remained unmatched. The CDR3 length is 15 residues. CDR3 sequence reads: CASSHDASGVYEQYF. The CDR3, as DNA: TGCGCCAGCAGCCATGATGCTAGCGGGGTGTACGAGCAGTACTTC.

The chain employs TRBV5-1 and TRBJ2-7, with 9 bases lining up with TRBD1. After removal of 3 bases from V and 3 bases from J, the junction contained 10 bases not matched to a gene. Germline loops: CDR1 SGHRS, CDR2 YFSETQ. The CDR3 contains 16 residues. CDR3 residues: CASSSGDRGYYYEQYF. The CDR3, as DNA: TGCGCCAGCAGCTCCGGAGACAGGGGGTATTACTACGAGCAGTACTTC.

This clonotype was counted ten times or more. This chain links TRBV29-1 with TRBJ1-4, with D unresolved. The CDR3 is made up of 16 amino acids. V gave up 6 bases and J gave up 3 bases, with 20 bases separating them. The V gene's germline CDR1 is SQVTM and CDR2 ANQGSEA. For the CDR3, the DNA is TGCAGCGTCTCCCCGGCGGCAGTTAAAGCTAATGAAAAACTGTTTTTT. Its translation is CSVSPAAVKANEKLFF.

J is TRBJ2-3 and V is TRBV5-1; 9 nucleotides line up with TRBD1. This CDR3 region has 16 residues. Germline CDR1 reads SGHRS; CDR2 reads YFSETQ. Trimming took 6 bases from V and 2 from J; bases not matched to a gene: 10. Written as DNA, the CDR3 is TGCGCCAGCACCCCCTGGGGACAGGGCTCCACAGATACGCAGTATTTT. Translation gives CASTPWGQGSTDTQYF.

This clonotype was observed a few times. The chain has TRBV2 and TRBJ1-2, with 7 bases fitting TRBD1. This CDR3 contains 15 residues. The V gene's germline CDR1 is SNHLY and CDR2 FYNNEI. Germline trimming cut 1 base from V and 3 bases from J; bases unmatched to any gene: 5. The DNA of the CDR3 is TGTGCCAGCAGTGAAGTCCCGGGACAGTACTATGGCTACACCTTC. Encoded protein: CASSEVPGQYYGYTF.

The V call is TRBV5-1, the J call TRBJ2-3; 10 bases match TRBD2. Germline assignment: CDR1 SGHRS and CDR2 YFSETQ. The CDR3 contains 20 residues. V shed 1 base, J shed 3 bases, and the junction held 17 bases outside the gene matches. For the CDR3, the DNA is TGCGCCAGCAGCTTGAGGTTTGGAGCGGGGGGGCTTGGCTCGACAGATACGCAGTATTTT. It yields the protein CASSLRFGAGGLGSTDTQYF.

This clonotype was observed a handful of times. This CDR3 is CSARVGGFHEQYF. The CDR3 DNA reads TGCAGTGCTAGAGTTGGGGGCTTCCACGAGCAGTACTTC. The chain uses TRBV20-1 and TRBJ2-7; tentatively, D is TRBD1 (6 bases). V lost 1 base and J 5 bases, leaving 12 bases between the germline ends. CDR1 DFQATT and CDR2 SNEGSKA come from the germline V gene (reference sequence). The CDR3 runs to 13 residues.

This chain joins TRBV7-9 and TRBJ2-5, with unresolved D. The CDR3 spans 16 residues. V lost 4 bases to trimming and J lost 4 bases, with 19 bases between them. From germline, CDR1 is SEHNR and CDR2 FQNEAQ (reference sequence). This CDR3 is CASSSRTDPYPETQYF. The CDR3 DNA reads TGTGCCAGCAGCTCCCGAACGGACCCCTACCCAGAGACCCAGTACTTC.